This entry concerns a single T cell receptor beta chain. The sample belongs to a study of cytotoxic CD8 clonotypes in ibrutinib-treated CLL. V was trimmed by 2 bases and J by 4 bases, leaving 18 bases between them. This CDR3 is 16 amino acids long. The germline gives CDR1 SGHRS, CDR2 YFSETQ. TCRdb keeps only in-frame clones here, not all; method: immunoSEQ multiplex PCR. This table holds some 65,000 clones, around three fifths found once. This receptor was taken from a human donor with chronic lymphocytic leukemia. This specimen consisted of PBMCs, obtained after 12 months of ibrutinib treatment. The chain employs TRBV5-1 and TRBJ2-5, with D maybe TRBD1 (6 bases). The CDR3 reads CASSLRQGLALETQYF. CDR3 in DNA: TGCGCCAGCAGCTTAAGGCAGGGGCTCGCCTTAGAGACCCAGTACTTC.